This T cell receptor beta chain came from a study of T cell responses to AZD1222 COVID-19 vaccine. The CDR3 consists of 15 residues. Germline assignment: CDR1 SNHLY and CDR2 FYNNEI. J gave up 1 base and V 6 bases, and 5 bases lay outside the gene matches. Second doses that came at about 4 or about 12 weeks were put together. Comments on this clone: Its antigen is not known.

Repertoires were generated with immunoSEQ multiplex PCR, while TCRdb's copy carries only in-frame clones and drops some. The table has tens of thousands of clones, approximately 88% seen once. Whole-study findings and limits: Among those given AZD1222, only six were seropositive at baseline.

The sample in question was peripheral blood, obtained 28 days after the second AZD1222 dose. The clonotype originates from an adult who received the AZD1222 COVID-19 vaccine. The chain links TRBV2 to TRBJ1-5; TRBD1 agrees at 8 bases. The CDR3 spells CASSVDRGSNQPQHF. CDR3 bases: TGTGCCAGCAGCGTTGACAGGGGCAGCAATCAGCCCCAGCATTTT.